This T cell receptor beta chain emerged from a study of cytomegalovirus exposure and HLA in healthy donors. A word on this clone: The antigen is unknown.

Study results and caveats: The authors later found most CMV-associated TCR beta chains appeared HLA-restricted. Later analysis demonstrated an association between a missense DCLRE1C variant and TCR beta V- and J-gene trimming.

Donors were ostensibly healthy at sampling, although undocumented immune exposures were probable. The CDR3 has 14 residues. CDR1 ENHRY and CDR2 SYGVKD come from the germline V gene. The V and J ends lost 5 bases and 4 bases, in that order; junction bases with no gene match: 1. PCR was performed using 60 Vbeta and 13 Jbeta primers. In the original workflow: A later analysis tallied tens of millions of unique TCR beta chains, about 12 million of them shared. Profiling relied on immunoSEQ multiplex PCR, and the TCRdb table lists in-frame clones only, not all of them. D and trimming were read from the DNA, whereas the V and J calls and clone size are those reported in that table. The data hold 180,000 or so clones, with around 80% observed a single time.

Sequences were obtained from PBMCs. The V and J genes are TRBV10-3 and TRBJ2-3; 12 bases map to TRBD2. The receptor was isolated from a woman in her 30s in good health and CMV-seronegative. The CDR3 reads CAISSSGGADTQYF. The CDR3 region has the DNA TGTGCCATCAGTTCTAGCGGGGGGGCAGATACGCAGTATTTT.